This T cell receptor (beta chain) was recorded in a study of blood T cell repertoires in COVID-19 (dated by TCRdb to about 2020). Study-level background: Collaborator samples came from the United States, Italy and Spain and covered acute and convalescent phases of COVID-19. The prospective study material was composed of cDNA or gDNA derived from T cells, B-cell-depleted T cells, or PBMCs. Subjects who had been exposed to COVID-19, were actively infected with it, or had recovered from it provided the deeply sampled blood TCRbeta repertoires that made up the dataset. The repertoires were released in a freely available public database intended as a resource for research on the immune response to SARS-CoV-2. Samples were obtained from the ongoing ImmuneRACE study (first 160 participants) and from over 1,000 subjects provided by 6 global collaborators. The sample metadata nearly always contained a de-identified subject ID, COVID-19 status, age in years and sex. Where available, HLA class I and class II types were taken from metadata supplied by the sample provider and were not determined by assay-based typing. What the authors observed across the whole study: The amount of clinical and demographic metadata varied by source and participant and was provided uncurated.

The immunoSEQ Assay, a bias-controlled multiplex PCR, was used to amplify TCRbeta CDR3 regions from genomic DNA. Per the original workflow: The number of nucleated cells in each sample was estimated by amplification of reference gene primers within the assay. Sequence reads were collapsed and filtered to measure the absolute abundance of every unique TCRbeta CDR3 rearrangement. For each sample, productive Simpson clonality was calculated as the square root of Simpson's diversity index over productive rearrangements. In its TCRdb copy, this immuneACCESS table keeps in-frame sequences only and misses some clones. Where compared with another copy, unresolved V genes explain less than half of these, and the others have no known cause. The DNA was the basis for D and trimming; V, J and clone size are from that table. Counted in this sample were fewer than 45,000 clones; about 90% of them appeared once. In total, the top ten clones hold 15% to 17% of the sample.

Whole blood was collected in K2EDTA tubes by collaborating institutions according to the institutions' own protocols. For TCRbeta analysis, collaborators shipped samples as frozen whole blood, isolated PBMCs, or DNA extracted from either of those sample types. A note on this clone: Its antigen specificity is not known. Base qualities are not at hand, and no much larger clone is one base apart.

Reading from cysteine to phenylalanine, the CDR3 counts 14 amino acids. Only the CDR3 DNA stays, 42 bases, in frame from base 1. V is pared back by 5 bases and J by 3 bases, with 14 bases lying between the germline termini. The germline V gene yields MDHEN for CDR1 and SYDVKM for CDR2. The material sequenced was peripheral blood. The receptor was isolated from a woman aged 25 to 39 in a cohort sampled during active COVID-19. The V and J genes are TRBV28 and TRBJ2-7, with TRBD1 as a weak D call on 6 bases. The bases are TGTGCCAGCAGTGACCCGGACAGCGTCTACGAGCAGTACTTC. This encodes CASSDPDSVYEQYF.